Listed below are T cell receptor beta chains from one sample, sequenced in a study of regulatory T cells in long-lasting Graves disease. TCRdb re-analysed the multiplex PCR reads in MiXCR, keeping a single row per CDR3 protein. The sample consists of a few hundred thousand distinct CDR3 sequences, 20% to 25% of them appearing once. The material sequenced was peripheral blood mononuclear cells (PBMCs), taken when the disease was refractory, from a patient treated with antithyroid drugs. These receptors were obtained from a female donor with Graves disease. Both conserved end residues are part of each CDR3. D genes are given only for firm matches.

d_gene	j_gene	v_gene	CDR3aa
TRBD2	TRBJ2-2	TRBV6-2/TRBV6-3	CASSYVGGSTGELFF
NA	TRBJ2-3	TRBV27	CASSLGGTSTDTQYF
TRBD2	TRBJ2-7	TRBV7-2	CASSPGLAVTYEQYF
NA	TRBJ2-7	TRBV12-3/TRBV12-4	CASSKKHGRVNREQYF
NA	TRBJ2-4	TRBV2	CASSEYGSGQAKNIQYF
TRBD1	TRBJ1-1	TRBV27	CASRNRGLSTEAFF
NA	TRBJ2-2	TRBV19	CASSISDTGELFF
NA	TRBJ1-5	TRBV19	CASSINFYQPQHF
TRBD2	TRBJ2-7	TRBV6-1	CASSRTSRAYEQYF
TRBD2	TRBJ2-5	TRBV20-1	CSARPLAGLRETQYF